Below are 14 T cell receptor beta chains sequenced from a single sample in a study of radiation and T cells in renal cell carcinoma. Produced via immunoSEQ multiplex PCR; TCRdb's table is partial and in-frame only. The repertoire consists of about 130,000 clones, with 82% occurring once and the leading ten covering approximately 3%. Time point meaning: baseline pretreatment blood. The treatment is: 15 Gy SBRT to primary tumor, nephrectomy 4 weeks later. This material consisted of blood, taken from a patient whose treatment included radiotherapy and nephrectomy. The receptor source for this set is a woman aged 55-69 years with renal cell carcinoma.

The chain combines TRBV7-3 with TRBJ2-6; possibly TRBD1 for D (6 bases). Germline CDR1 and CDR2: SGHTA and FQGTGA. V lost 6 bases to trimming and J lost 0 bases, with 6 bases between them. The CDR3 covers 14 residues. CDR3 bases: TGTGCCAGCAGACAGGGCTCTGGGGCCAACGTCCTGACTTTC. This encodes CASRQGSGANVLTF.

The rearrangement uses TRBV2 and TRBJ2-5, with 7 nucleotides matching TRBD1. Germline V gene lookup returns CDR1 SNHLY and CDR2 FYNNEI. The CDR3 runs to 14 residues. The junction had 4 bases not matched to a gene; V was cut back by 1 base and J by 5 bases. CDR3 bases: TGTGCCAGCAGTGAAGGACAGGGTAGGGAGACCCAGTACTTC. It encodes CASSEGQGRETQYF. Filled out from reference TRBV2 and TRBJ2-5, the complete variable domain reads EPEVTQTPSHQVTQMGQEVILRCVPISNHLYFYWYRQILGQKVEFLVSFYNNEISEKSEIFDDQFSVERPDGSNFTLKIRSTKLEDSAMYFCASSEGQGRETQYFGPGTRLLVL.

The chain is built from TRBV27 and TRBJ2-2; D possibly matches TRBD1 or TRBD2 (5 bases each). The CDR3 is made up of 16 amino acids. CDR1 and CDR2 (germline): MNHEY, SMNVEV (reference sequence). V was clipped by 3 bases and J by 4 bases, with 15 bases between them. The CDR3 DNA reads as TGTGCCAGCAGTTTCTCCCCGTTTGGGGGCACCGGGGAGCTGTTTTTT. It translates to CASSFSPFGGTGELFF.

The chain uses TRBV19 and TRBJ2-7; 8 bases line up with TRBD2. The CDR3 covers 14 residues. J was trimmed by 3 bases and V by 5 bases; bases with no gene match: 6. The germline V gene has CDR1 LNHDA and CDR2 SQIVND (reference sequence). The CDR3 protein is CASSVISGNYEQYF. Here the CDR3 DNA reads TGTGCCAGTAGTGTAATTAGCGGGAACTACGAGCAGTACTTC.

The V and J genes are TRBV7-3 and TRBJ2-7, with D possibly matching TRBD2 (6 bases). The CDR3 extends over 12 amino acids. CDR1 is SGHTA, CDR2 FQGTGA, per germline. The V end was cut by 5 bases, the J end by 4 bases, with 9 bases between. This CDR3 reads CASSPGGYEQYF. CDR3 coding DNA: TGTGCCAGCAGCCCCGGGGGATACGAGCAGTACTTC.

This clone was seen a handful of times. The chain has TRBV5-1 and TRBJ2-2; 7 bases map to TRBD1. Germline V gene lookup returns CDR1 SGHRS and CDR2 YFSETQ. The CDR3 is made up of 12 amino acids. With V trimmed by 3 bases and J by 10 bases, 3 bases remained unmatched. The CDR3 loop reads CASSSDREELFF. The CDR3, as DNA: TGCGCCAGCAGCTCAGACAGGGAGGAGCTGTTTTTT.

The chain has TRBV25-1 and TRBJ2-5; 11 nucleotides align to TRBD2. The CDR3 is 17 residues long. Germline CDR1 and CDR2: MGHDK and SYGVNS. With 0 bases clipped from V and 5 bases from J, the junction kept 8 bases outside the gene matches. CDR3 sequence (DNA): TGTGCCAGCAGTGAATATGTAGCGGGAGGGCCGTGGGAGACCCAGTACTTC. Amino acids: CASSEYVAGGPWETQYF. The variable domain in full, completed from reference TRBV25-1 and TRBJ2-5, reads EADIYQTPRYLVIGTGKKITLECSQTMGHDKMYWYQQDPGMELHLIHYSYGVNSTEKGDLSSESTVSRIRTEHFPLTLESARPSHTSQYLCASSEYVAGGPWETQYFGPGTRLLVL.

The CDR3 bases are TGTGCCAGCAGCGCGACTAGCGGGATGGGTGATACGCAGTATTTT. Amino acids: CASSATSGMGDTQYF. The chain links TRBV9 to TRBJ2-3; 11 nucleotides line up with TRBD2. J gave up 6 bases and V 3 bases, and 6 bases lay outside the gene matches. The germline V gene encodes CDR1 SGDLS and CDR2 YYNGEE. The CDR3 is made up of 15 amino acids.

The table lists this clone with a few counts. The J gene is TRBJ1-1, the V gene TRBV9; D is ambiguous. The germline V gene has CDR1 SGDLS and CDR2 YYNGEE. Trimming cost V 0 bases and J 6 bases, with 9 bases left between them. The CDR3 sequence is 13 residues long. The CDR3 sequence is CASSVVGIAEAFF. CDR3 in DNA: TGTGCCAGCAGCGTAGTGGGGATTGCTGAAGCTTTCTTT. Based on the CDR3 plus reference TRBV9 and TRBJ1-1, the full variable domain is DSGVTQTPKHLITATGQRVTLRCSPRSGDLSVYWYQQSLDQGLQFLIQYYNGEERAKGNILERFSAQQFPDLHSELNLSSLELGDSALYFCASSVVGIAEAFFGQGTRLTVV.

CDR3 coding DNA: TGTGCCAGTAGCCCAAACAGGGGACGGGAGACCCAGTACTTC. Amino acids: CASSPNRGRETQYF. The chain recombines TRBV19 with TRBJ2-5; TRBD1 matches 7 bases. V was pared by 6 bases and J by 5 bases, with 9 bases of the junction left unmatched. This CDR3 region has 14 residues. The germline V gene encodes CDR1 LNHDA and CDR2 SQIVND (reference sequence).

This clone was detected only a few times. The V call is TRBV6-5, the J call TRBJ2-7; 7 positions agree with TRBD1. Germline assignment: CDR1 MNHEY and CDR2 SVGAGI. The CDR3 is 14 residues long. The J segment lost 7 bases and the V segment lost 6 bases, leaving 12 bases of the junction unmatched. Written as DNA, the CDR3 is TGTGCCAGCAGACAGACCGACAGGGATGGAGAGCAGTACTTC. Protein: CASRQTDRDGEQYF.

The V call is TRBV5-4, the J call TRBJ2-4; the D gene could be TRBD1 or TRBD2 (5 bases each). There are 18 residues in the CDR3. Germline V CDR1 and CDR2: SGHNT, YYREEE (reference sequence). The V gene lost 5 bases and the J gene lost 0 bases, with 21 bases spanning the gap. CDR3 protein: CASSSGTAIPQAKNIQYF. The CDR3 region has the DNA TGTGCCAGCAGTTCCGGGACCGCGATCCCTCAAGCCAAAAACATTCAGTACTTC.

The chain couples TRBV6-6 to TRBJ2-5; TRBD2 agrees at 7 bases. CDR3 length: 15 amino acids. The germline V gene has CDR1 MNHNY and CDR2 SVGAGI (reference sequence). The ends lost 8 bases at V and 2 bases at J; junction bases unmatched: 11. The CDR3 sequence: CASAEASGLQETQYF. Here the CDR3 DNA reads TGTGCCAGCGCTGAAGCTAGCGGATTACAAGAGACCCAGTACTTC.

The J gene is TRBJ2-5, the V gene TRBV2; 12 nucleotides line up with TRBD2. The CDR3 has 16 amino acids. Germline V lookup: CDR1 SNHLY, CDR2 FYNNEI. After removal of 5 bases from V and 4 bases from J, the junction contained 8 bases not matched to a gene. The CDR3 here is CASSTPSGGAVETQYF. CDR3 sequence (DNA): TGTGCCAGCAGTACTCCTAGCGGGGGGGCCGTAGAGACCCAGTACTTC. Looking up the rest from reference TRBV2 and TRBJ2-5 gives the full variable domain: EPEVTQTPSHQVTQMGQEVILRCVPISNHLYFYWYRQILGQKVEFLVSFYNNEISEKSEIFDDQFSVERPDGSNFTLKIRSTKLEDSAMYFCASSTPSGGAVETQYFGPGTRLLVL.